These T cell receptor beta chains were read from a single sample in a study of identical twins. One entry per CDR3 protein results from TCRdb running MiXCR on the 5' RACE reads. The sample includes fewer than 900,000 distinct CDR3 sequences, 21% of them seen just once. These records were also assigned to another study, of T cells expressing NK-cell markers.

Sequenced input: PBMCs. Every receptor here comes from a woman aged 18-29 years in good health. Both conserved end residues are part of each CDR3. The order of the fields is J gene, V gene, clone size, D gene, CDR3 protein, CDR3 DNA. The D gene is left open where the match is weak. Not every row has a clone size; where given, it reads once, few, many or a size class.

TRBJ2-7 | TRBV20-1 | . | . | CSAAGYQQYF | TGCAGTGCGGCGGGTTACCAGCAGTACTTC
TRBJ1-2 | TRBV12-3/TRBV12-4 | . | TRBD1 | CASRAGTGSGYTF | TGTGCCAGCAGGGCCGGGACAGGGTCCGGCTACACCTTC
TRBJ2-1 | TRBV4-3 | . | . | CASSQESLGGYDEQFF | TGCGCCAGCAGCCAAGAGTCGCTAGGGGGATACGATGAGCAGTTCTTC
TRBJ2-1 | TRBV7-9 | many | TRBD2 | CASSLVSGRPLYNEQFF | TGTGCCAGCAGCTTAGTCAGCGGGAGACCCTTATACAATGAGCAGTTCTTC
TRBJ1-2 | TRBV12-3/TRBV12-4 | . | . | CASSYGQISNYGYTF | TGTGCCAGCAGTTACGGACAGATTTCTAACTATGGCTACACCTTC
TRBJ2-2 | TRBV7-3 | few | . | CASSMNTGELFF | TGTGCCAGCAGCATGAATACCGGGGAGCTGTTTTTT
TRBJ2-1 | TRBV19 | . | TRBD2 | CASSIFIPGLAGGPSIGEQFF | TGTGCCAGTAGTATTTTCATCCCGGGACTAGCGGGAGGGCCCAGTATTGGTGAGCAGTTCTTC
TRBJ1-2 | TRBV7-2 | many | . | CASSLAGGYGYTF | TGTGCCAGCAGCTTAGCCGGGGGCTATGGCTACACCTTC
TRBJ2-5 | TRBV7-9 | . | TRBD2 | CASSLRPSGKETQYF | TGTGCCAGCAGCTTGCGCCCTAGCGGGAAAGAGACCCAGTACTTC
TRBJ2-2 | TRBV12-3/TRBV12-4 | many | TRBD1 | CASSSQGANTGELFF | TGTGCCAGCAGTTCCCAGGGGGCGAACACCGGGGAGCTGTTTTTT
TRBJ1-5 | TRBV6-2/TRBV6-3 | . | TRBD1 | CASSYPAALRDRDQPQHF | TGTGCCAGCAGTTATCCAGCCGCACTCCGGGACAGGGATCAGCCCCAGCATTTT
TRBJ2-5 | TRBV10-3 | few | . | CAISKLQQETQYF | TGTGCCATCAGTAAACTACAGCAAGAGACCCAGTACTTC
TRBJ2-5 | TRBV29-1 | . | . | CSVSGTLQETQYF | TGCAGCGTTTCCGGGACATTACAAGAGACCCAGTACTTC
TRBJ1-5 | TRBV20-1 | few | . | CSAADVGRNQPQHF | TGCAGTGCAGCGGATGTGGGTAGGAATCAGCCCCAGCATTTT
TRBJ2-1 | TRBV20-1 | many | TRBD2 | CSARTLAGARNEQFF | TGCAGTGCTAGAACTCTAGCGGGAGCTAGAAATGAGCAGTTCTTC
TRBJ2-5 | TRBV7-9 | once | . | CASSFSTGGETQYF | TGTGCCAGCAGCTTCAGTACCGGTGGAGAGACCCAGTACTTC
TRBJ2-7 | TRBV12-3/TRBV12-4 | . | . | CASSNPTYEQYF | TGTGCCAGCAGCAACCCGACCTACGAGCAGTACTTC
TRBJ2-3 | TRBV29-1 | few | TRBD2 | CSVRGLAGGLTSTDTQYF | TGCAGCGTTCGGGGACTAGCGGGAGGACTTACTAGCACAGATACGCAGTATTTT
TRBJ1-2 | TRBV6-6 | many | . | CASSYSSYGYTF | TGTGCCAGCAGTTACTCTTCCTATGGCTACACCTTC
TRBJ2-1 | TRBV9 | once | . | CASSAQPGNEQFF | TGTGCCAGCAGCGCCCAACCTGGCAATGAGCAGTTCTTC
TRBJ2-1 | TRBV24-1 | . | TRBD2 | CATSDGVRRGGPEQFF | TGTGCCACCAGTGATGGGGTGAGGCGGGGGGGCCCTGAGCAGTTCTTC
TRBJ1-2 | TRBV12-3/TRBV12-4 | few | TRBD1 | CASRGQGARNYGYTF | TGTGCCAGCAGGGGACAGGGGGCGCGGAACTATGGCTACACCTTC
TRBJ1-4 | TRBV12-3/TRBV12-4 | . | . | CASSGEKLFF | TGTGCCAGCAGCGGGGAAAAACTGTTTTTT
TRBJ2-5 | TRBV27 | . | TRBD2 | CASSLTAGKRETQYF | TGTGCCAGCAGTTTAACAGCGGGAAAACGGGAGACCCAGTACTTC
TRBJ2-1 | TRBV5-1 | . | . | CASSFMTGYNEQFF | TGCGCCAGCAGCTTTATGACAGGTTACAATGAGCAGTTCTTC
TRBJ2-5 | TRBV27 | . | TRBD1 | CASWAGGLQETQYF | TGTGCCAGCTGGGCAGGGGGCTTGCAGGAGACCCAGTACTTC
TRBJ2-1 | TRBV10-3 | . | TRBD2 | CAITPGSGGSNNEQFF | TGTGCCATCACCCCTGGCAGCGGGGGGTCCAACAATGAGCAGTTCTTC
TRBJ2-7 | TRBV12-3/TRBV12-4 | few | TRBD1 | CASSLTGTGALYEQYF | TGTGCCAGCAGTTTAACCGGGACAGGAGCCCTATACGAGCAGTACTTC
TRBJ2-1 | TRBV4-3 | . | TRBD2 | CASSQPPWGGAYNEQFF | TGCGCCAGCAGCCAACCACCTTGGGGGGGAGCCTACAATGAGCAGTTCTTC
TRBJ2-3 | TRBV7-3 | . | . | CASSPGLGKLTDTQYF | TGTGCCAGCAGCCCCGGTTTGGGAAAACTCACAGATACGCAGTATTTT
TRBJ2-1 | TRBV6-1 | many | TRBD1 | CASSTGGEPYNEQFF | TGTGCCAGCAGCACAGGGGGCGAGCCCTACAATGAGCAGTTCTTC
TRBJ2-1 | TRBV7-2 | many | . | CASSLNRPSAFNNEQFF | TGTGCCAGCAGCTTAAATAGGCCTAGCGCTTTTAACAATGAGCAGTTCTTC
TRBJ2-5 | TRBV20-1 | many | . | CSARDRQSQETQYF | TGCAGTGCTAGAGACAGACAGAGCCAAGAGACCCAGTACTTC